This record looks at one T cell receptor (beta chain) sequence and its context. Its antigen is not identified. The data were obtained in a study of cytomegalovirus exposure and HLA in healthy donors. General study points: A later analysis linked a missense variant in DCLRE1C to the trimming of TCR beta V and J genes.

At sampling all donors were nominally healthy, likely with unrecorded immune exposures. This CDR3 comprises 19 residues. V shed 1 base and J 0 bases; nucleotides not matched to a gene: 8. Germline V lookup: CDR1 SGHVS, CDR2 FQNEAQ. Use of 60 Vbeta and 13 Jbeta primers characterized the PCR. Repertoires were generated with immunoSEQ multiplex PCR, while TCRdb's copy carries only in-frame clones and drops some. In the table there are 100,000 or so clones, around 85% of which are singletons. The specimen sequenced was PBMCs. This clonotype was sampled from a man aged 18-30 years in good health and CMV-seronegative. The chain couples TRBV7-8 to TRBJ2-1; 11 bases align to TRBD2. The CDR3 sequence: CASSLGLAGGLGSYNEQFF. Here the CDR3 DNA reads TGTGCCAGCAGCTTAGGTCTAGCGGGAGGTTTAGGCTCCTACAATGAGCAGTTCTTC. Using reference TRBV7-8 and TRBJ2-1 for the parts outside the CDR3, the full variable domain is GAGVSQSPRYKVAKRGQDVALRCDPISGHVSLFWYQQALGQGPEFLTYFQNEAQLDKSGLPSDRFFAERPEGSVSTLKIQRTQQEDSAVYLCASSLGLAGGLGSYNEQFFGPGTRLTVL.